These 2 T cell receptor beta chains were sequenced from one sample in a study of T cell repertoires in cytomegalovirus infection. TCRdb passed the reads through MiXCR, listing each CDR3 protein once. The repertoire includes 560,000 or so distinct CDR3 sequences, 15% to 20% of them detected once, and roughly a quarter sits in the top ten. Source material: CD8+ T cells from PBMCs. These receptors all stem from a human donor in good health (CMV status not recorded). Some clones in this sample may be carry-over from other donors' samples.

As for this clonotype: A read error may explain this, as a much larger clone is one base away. The DNA for the CDR3 is TGTGCCAGCACCCAGGAAGTCAATGAGCAGTTCTTC. It specifies CASTQEVNEQFF. The gene calls are TRBV5-5 and TRBJ2-1; D remains ambiguous. Germline CDR1 reads SGHKS; CDR2 reads YYEKEE (reference sequence). This CDR3 contains 12 residues. Trimming cost V 6 bases and J 6 bases, with 10 bases left between them. Looking up the rest from reference TRBV5-5 and TRBJ2-1 gives the full variable domain: DAGVTQSPTHLIKTRGQQVTLRCSPISGHKSVSWYQQVLGQGPQFIFQYYEKEERGRGNFPDRFSARQFPNYSSELNVNALLLGDSALYLCASTQEVNEQFFGPGTRLTVL.

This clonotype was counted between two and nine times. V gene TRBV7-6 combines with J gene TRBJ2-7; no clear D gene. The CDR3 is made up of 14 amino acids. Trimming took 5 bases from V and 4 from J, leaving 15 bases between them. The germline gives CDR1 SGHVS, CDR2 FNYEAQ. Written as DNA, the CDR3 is TGTGCCAGCAGCGAGGATTTTCGTGATTACGAGCAGTACTTC. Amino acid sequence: CASSEDFRDYEQYF.